Following are 17 T cell receptor beta chains from one sample sequenced in a study of blood T cell repertoires in COVID-19. The data were produced by immunoSEQ multiplex PCR, yet TCRdb's version contains in-frame clones alone and is incomplete. The top ten hold roughly two fifths of the sample, which has around 65,000 clones, nearly 85% seen once. The specimen sequenced was peripheral blood. The receptors originated from a human donor in a cohort sampled during active COVID-19.

This sequence joins TRBV7-9 and TRBJ2-5, with a possible D match to TRBD1 (5 bases). The CDR3 covers 14 residues. CDR1 SEHNR and CDR2 FQNEAQ come from the germline V gene (reference sequence). V was clipped by 0 bases and J by 2 bases, with 7 bases between them. CDR3 in amino acids: CASSLAWTQETQYF. CDR3 nucleotides: TGTGCCAGCAGCTTAGCCTGGACACAAGAGACCCAGTACTTC.

The V gene is TRBV3-1 (or the pseudogene TRBV3-2), the J gene TRBJ2-2, with D possibly TRBD1 on 5 matching bases. Trimming took off 1 base at V and 2 bases at J, with 11 bases between the two ends. The CDR3 has 16 residues. In germline, CDR1 is LGHDT, CDR2 YNNKEL (reference sequence). In nucleotides, the CDR3 is TGTGCCAGCAGCCAAGTCGCAGGGCTAAACACCGGGGAGCTGTTTTTT. Translating it yields CASSQVAGLNTGELFF.

This rearrangement joins TRBV7-9 to TRBJ1-4; 9 positions agree with TRBD1. Germline V lookup: CDR1 SEHNR, CDR2 FQNEAQ (reference sequence). This CDR3 is 14 amino acids long. Trimming took 5 bases from V and 10 from J; bases not matched to a gene: 8. The CDR3 bases are TGTGCCAGCAGCCTGGGACAGGGAGCGAGAAAACTGTTTTTT. It codes for CASSLGQGARKLFF. The whole variable domain, remainder taken from reference TRBV7-9 and TRBJ1-4, is DTGVSQNPRHKITKRGQNVTFRCDPISEHNRLYWYRQTLGQGPEFLTYFQNEAQLEKSRLLSDRFSAERPKGSFSTLEIQRTEQGDSAMYLCASSLGQGARKLFFGSGTQLSVL.

CDR3 in DNA: TGTGCCAGCAGCTCAGGACAGGGGACCTATAATGAAAAACTGTTTTTT. It specifies CASSSGQGTYNEKLFF. The chain recombines TRBV7-2 with TRBJ1-4; TRBD1 agrees at 9 bases. This CDR3 region has 16 residues. Germline V gene sequence: CDR1 SGHTA, CDR2 FQGNSA. V lost 4 bases and J lost 4; bases outside the gene matches: 7.

The DNA for the CDR3 is TGTGCCAGCGCAGTCGGGATGAACACTGAAGCTTTCTTT. Translating gives CASAVGMNTEAFF. The chain uses TRBV14 and TRBJ1-1; D remains unclear. The ends were cut back, 8 bases at V and 0 bases at J, with 10 bases in the middle. Germline V gene sequence: CDR1 SGHDN, CDR2 FVKESK. The CDR3 loop spans 13 amino acids.

This sequence joins TRBV27 and TRBJ2-3; D gene unclear. From germline, CDR1 is MNHEY and CDR2 SMNVEV (reference sequence). Trimming left V 2 bases short and J 0 bases short, with 9 bases between. This CDR3 is built from 15 residues. CDR3 in amino acids: CASSLAATSTDTQYF. Written as DNA, the CDR3 is TGTGCCAGCAGTTTAGCGGCAACCAGCACAGATACGCAGTATTTT.

This chain connects TRBV5-1 to TRBJ1-4; the match to TRBD1 covers 9 bases. Germline-derived CDR1 and CDR2 are SGHRS and YFSETQ. Trimming at V came to 2 bases and at J to 8 bases, leaving 4 bases not matched to a gene. The CDR3 runs to 14 residues. CDR3 nucleotides: TGCGCCAGCAGCTTAGGGACAGGGCGGGAAAAACTGTTTTTT. This sequence encodes CASSLGTGREKLFF.

The chain recombines TRBV3-1 (or the pseudogene TRBV3-2) with TRBJ2-7; D is unresolved. CDR1 LGHDT and CDR2 YNNKEL come from the germline V gene (reference sequence). Deletions cut 4 bases from V and 5 bases from J, with 12 bases between. There are 13 residues in the CDR3. The DNA of the CDR3 is TGTGCCAGCAGCCTGCTGAGCGTACACGAGCAGTACTTC. It translates to CASSLLSVHEQYF.

V is TRBV4-3 and J is TRBJ1-1; D possibly corresponds to TRBD1 (6 bases). Trimming took 3 bases from V and 6 from J, leaving 11 bases between them. The CDR3 covers 13 residues. Per the germline V gene, CDR1 is LGHNA and CDR2 is YSLEER. CDR3 protein: CASSQDSNSEAFF. Here the CDR3 DNA reads TGCGCCAGCAGCCAGGACAGTAACTCTGAAGCTTTCTTT.

V is TRBV3-1 (or the pseudogene TRBV3-2) and J is TRBJ2-7; TRBD1 is a possible D gene (5 bases). The V gene's germline CDR1 is LGHDT and CDR2 YNNKEL (reference sequence). CDR3 size: 15 residues. The V gene lost 2 bases and the J gene lost 2 bases, with 13 bases spanning the gap. The CDR3 is CASSQSRRTTYEQYF. In nucleotides, the CDR3 is TGTGCCAGCAGCCAATCTCGGCGGACAACCTACGAGCAGTACTTC.

The genes are TRBV6-2 or TRBV6-3 and TRBJ1-2; tentatively, D is TRBD1 (6 bases). Germline CDR1 is MNHEY and CDR2 is SVGEGT. The CDR3 totals 14 residues. The ends were cut back, 0 bases at V and 3 bases at J, with 8 bases in the middle. The CDR3 DNA follows: TGTGCCAGCAGTTACTCCGGACAGTACTATGGCTACACCTTC. The encoded protein is CASSYSGQYYGYTF.

The chain joins TRBV6-5 to TRBJ1-4; no clear D. V was trimmed by 9 bases and J by 8 bases, leaving 16 bases between them. This CDR3 is 13 amino acids long. Germline CDR1 reads MNHEY; CDR2 reads SVGAGI. CDR3 bases: TGTGCCAGTGCCCCGGGATTTCGGGAAAAACTGTTTTTT. It encodes CASAPGFREKLFF.

This chain links TRBV3-1 (or the pseudogene TRBV3-2) with TRBJ2-1; 10 positions agree with TRBD2. Trimming took 1 base from V and 4 from J; bases not matched to a gene: 10. The germline gives CDR1 LGHDT, CDR2 YNNKEL (reference sequence). The length of the CDR3 is 18 residues. The CDR3 DNA follows: TGTGCCAGCAGCCAAGTAGCAGCGGGGGGGCCAGGGTACAATGAGCAGTTCTTC. Translating it yields CASSQVAAGGPGYNEQFF.

Written as DNA, the CDR3 is TGTGCCAGCAGCGGGACAGGCTACAATGAGCAGTTCTTC. Encoded protein: CASSGTGYNEQFF. V is TRBV9 and J is TRBJ2-1, with 7 positions matching TRBD1. Per the germline V gene, CDR1 is SGDLS and CDR2 is YYNGEE. This CDR3 contains 13 residues. The trim removed 3 bases at V and 3 bases at J, leaving 0 bases unmatched.

DNA of the CDR3: TGTGCCAGCAAGCTCGCCGGGACAGGGAAAAACATTCAGTACTTC. This gives the protein CASKLAGTGKNIQYF. The rearrangement uses TRBV6-5 and TRBJ2-4, with 9 positions matching TRBD1. The CDR3 spans 15 residues. In germline, CDR1 is MNHEY, CDR2 SVGAGI. V trimming: 7 bases; J trimming: 4 bases; junction bases outside the gene matches: 8.

The chain uses TRBV24-1 and TRBJ2-7, with D unresolved. Per the germline V gene, CDR1 is KGHDR and CDR2 is SFDVKD. V was trimmed by 4 bases and J by 6 bases, leaving 12 bases between them. The CDR3 extends over 13 amino acids. This CDR3 reads CATSDSQPGEQYF. The CDR3 coding sequence is TGTGCCACCAGTGACTCCCAGCCAGGCGAGCAGTACTTC.

This chain links TRBV30 with TRBJ1-6; 8 bases fit TRBD1. Per germline, CDR1 GTSNPN and CDR2 SVGIG (reference sequence). CDR3 length: 14 amino acids. V lost 4 bases and J lost 10; bases outside the gene matches: 9. CDR3 coding DNA: TGTGCCTGGACGCTCGGACAGGGAGGATCACCCCTCCACTTT. Its translation: CAWTLGQGGSPLHF. The full variable domain, with the rest looked up from reference TRBV30 and TRBJ1-6, is SQTIHQWPATLVQPVGSPLSLECTVEGTSNPNLYWYRQAAGRGLQLLFYSVGIGQISSEVPQNLSASRPQDRQFILSSKKLLLSDSGFYLCAWTLGQGGSPLHFGNGTRLTVT.